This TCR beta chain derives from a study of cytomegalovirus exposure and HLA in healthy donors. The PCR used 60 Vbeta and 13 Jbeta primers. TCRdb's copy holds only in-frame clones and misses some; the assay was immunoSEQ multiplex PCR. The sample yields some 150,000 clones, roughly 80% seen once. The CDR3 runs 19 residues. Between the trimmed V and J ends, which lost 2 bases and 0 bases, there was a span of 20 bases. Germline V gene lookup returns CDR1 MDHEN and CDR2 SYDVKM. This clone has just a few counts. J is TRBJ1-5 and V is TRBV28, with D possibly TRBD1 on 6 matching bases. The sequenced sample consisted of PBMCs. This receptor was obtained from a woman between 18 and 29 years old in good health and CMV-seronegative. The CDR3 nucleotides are TGTGCCAGCAGTTTACTACAGGGTGGGGGAAGATATAGCAATCAGCCCCAGCATTTT. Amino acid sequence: CASSLLQGGGRYSNQPQHF.